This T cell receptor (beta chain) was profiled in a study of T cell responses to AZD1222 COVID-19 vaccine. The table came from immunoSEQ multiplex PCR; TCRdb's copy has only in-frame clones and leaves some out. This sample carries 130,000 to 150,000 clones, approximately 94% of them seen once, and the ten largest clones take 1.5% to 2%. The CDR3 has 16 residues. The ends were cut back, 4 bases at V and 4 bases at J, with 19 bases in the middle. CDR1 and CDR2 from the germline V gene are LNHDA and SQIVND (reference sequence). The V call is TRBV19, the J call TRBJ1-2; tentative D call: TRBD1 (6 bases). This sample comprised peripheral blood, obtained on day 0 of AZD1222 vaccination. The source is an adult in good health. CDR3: CASSTLDRSSVYGYTF. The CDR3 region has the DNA TGTGCCAGTAGTACCTTAGACAGGTCGTCCGTCTATGGCTACACCTTC.